This entry lists 11 T cell receptor beta chains sequenced from one sample in a study of cytomegalovirus exposure and HLA in healthy donors. Use of 60 Vbeta and 13 Jbeta primers characterized the PCR. Produced via immunoSEQ multiplex PCR; TCRdb's table is partial and in-frame only. This sample has 200,000 to 250,000 clones, with roughly 88% found just once. Material for sequencing was PBMCs. The origin of the receptors is a boy aged 2 to 10 in good health and CMV-seronegative.

The J gene is TRBJ2-7, the V gene TRBV5-3, with 8 bases fitting TRBD1. TRBV5-3 is an open reading frame, and its role is uncertain. This CDR3 spans 15 amino acids. J gave up 3 bases and V 4 bases, and 9 bases lay outside the gene matches. CDR3 sequence reads: CARSETRDRLYEQYF. The CDR3, as DNA: TGTGCCAGAAGCGAGACCCGGGACAGGCTCTACGAGCAGTACTTC.

V gene TRBV4-1 combines with J gene TRBJ2-1, with D perhaps TRBD2 (6 bases). Trimming left V 2 bases short and J 4 bases short, with 12 bases between. Germline CDR1 and CDR2: MGHRA and YSYEKL. The length of the CDR3 is 15 residues. The CDR3 sequence is CASSQSSAKYNEQFF. The CDR3 DNA sequence: TGCGCCAGCAGCCAATCTAGCGCAAAGTACAATGAGCAGTTCTTC.

The CDR3 nucleotides are TGTGCCAGCAGTACACAGGGGAGGCAGACCCAGTACTTC. Translation gives CASSTQGRQTQYF. The chain links TRBV27 to TRBJ2-5, with a tentative D call TRBD1 (7 bases). Germline V gives CDR1 MNHEY, CDR2 SMNVEV (reference sequence). This CDR3 comprises 13 residues. Between the trimmed V and J ends, which lost 5 bases and 6 bases, there was a span of 13 bases.

The V gene is TRBV11-2, the J gene TRBJ1-5; D not certain. V lost 0 bases and J lost 4, with 10 bases in between. Germline values: CDR1 SGHAT, CDR2 FQNNGV. This CDR3 spans 15 amino acids. The CDR3 reads CASSLDRVANQPQHF. The CDR3 DNA sequence: TGTGCCAGCAGCTTAGATCGTGTAGCTAATCAGCCCCAGCATTTT.

J is TRBJ2-7 and V is TRBV5-8; 11 positions agree with TRBD2. The CDR3 is 16 residues long. Germline CDR1 and CDR2: SGHTS and YDEGEE. V lost 3 bases, J lost 2 bases, and 7 bases stayed unmatched. The chain's CDR3 is CASSSATGLAAYEQYF. In nucleotides, the CDR3 is TGTGCCAGCAGCTCCGCCACGGGACTAGCGGCCTACGAGCAGTACTTC.

The chain combines TRBV2 with TRBJ1-1; possible D gene TRBD1, 5 bases. The V end lost 6 bases, the J end lost 4 bases, and 15 bases lay between the germline ends. This CDR3 is 14 amino acids long. Germline V lookup: CDR1 SNHLY, CDR2 FYNNEI. CDR3 sequence: CASRDSEGSTEAFF. The CDR3 nucleotides are TGTGCCAGCAGAGACAGCGAAGGCAGCACTGAAGCTTTCTTT.

The chain uses TRBV29-1 and TRBJ2-6; 9 bases fit TRBD1. J lost 9 bases, V lost 2 bases, and 8 bases had no gene match. The CDR3 is 15 residues long. CDR1 and CDR2 from the germline V gene are SQVTM and ANQGSEA. CDR3 DNA: TGCAGCGTTGAACTGCCGGGACAGGGTGACAACGTCCTGACTTTC. This gives the protein CSVELPGQGDNVLTF.

The gene calls are TRBV19 and TRBJ1-1; D possibly corresponds to TRBD1 (5 bases). The CDR3 contains 13 residues. Trimming pared 5 bases from V and 4 bases from J, leaving 11 bases between. Germline loops: CDR1 LNHDA, CDR2 SQIVND (reference sequence). The CDR3 protein is CASSQDSPTEAFF. CDR3 DNA sequence: TGTGCCAGTAGTCAAGACAGTCCCACTGAAGCTTTCTTT. The entire variable domain, with the rest obtained from reference TRBV19 and TRBJ1-1, is as follows: DGGITQSPKYLFRKEGQNVTLSCEQNLNHDAMYWYRQDPGQGLRLIYYSQIVNDFQKGDIAEGYSVSREKKESFPLTVTSAQKNPTAFYLCASSQDSPTEAFFGQGTRLTVV.

This clone showed up just once. J is TRBJ2-1 and V is TRBV27; the match to TRBD1 covers 8 bases. V gave up 5 bases and J gave up 7 bases; unmatched junction bases: 7. The germline CDR1 and CDR2 sequences are MNHEY and SMNVEV (reference sequence). The CDR3 spans 14 residues. The CDR3 sequence: CASSTWTGSNEQFF. CDR3 nucleotide sequence: TGTGCCAGCAGTACGTGGACAGGGTCGAATGAGCAGTTCTTC.

The genes are TRBV13 and TRBJ1-1; TRBD1 matches 8 bases. CDR1 and CDR2 (germline): PRHDT, FYEKMQ (reference sequence). CDR3 length: 17 amino acids. The J segment lost 1 base and the V segment lost 0 bases, leaving 7 bases of the junction unmatched. CDR3 protein: CASSLGPRTGPNTEAFF. CDR3 sequence (DNA): TGTGCCAGCAGCTTAGGCCCCAGGACAGGGCCGAACACTGAAGCTTTCTTT.

This clone was observed once. CDR3 region: CASSELGGHTEAFF. DNA for the CDR3: TGTGCCAGCAGTGAGTTGGGGGGGCACACTGAAGCTTTCTTT. This chain connects TRBV25-1 to TRBJ1-1, with a tentative D call TRBD1 (6 bases). V was pared by 3 bases and J by 3 bases, with 11 bases between. The germline gives CDR1 MGHDK, CDR2 SYGVNS. The CDR3 covers 14 residues.